These 9 T cell receptor beta chains were all obtained from the same sample, sequenced in a study of blood T cell repertoires in COVID-19. Profiling relied on immunoSEQ multiplex PCR, and the TCRdb table lists in-frame clones only, not all of them. The data show approximately 97,000 clones, more than 75% seen once. The sequencing sample was made of peripheral blood. Receptors were obtained from a human donor in a cohort sampled during active COVID-19.

This chain uses TRBV3-1 (or the pseudogene TRBV3-2) with TRBJ2-3; 9 bases agree with TRBD2. CDR1 and CDR2 from the germline V gene are LGHDT and YNNKEL (reference sequence). This CDR3 contains 13 residues. V was pared by 6 bases and J by 4 bases, with 2 bases of the junction left unmatched. The CDR3 nucleotides are TGTGCCAGCAGTTTAGCGGGGGCAGATACGCAGTATTTT. It specifies CASSLAGADTQYF.

This chain uses TRBV5-4 with TRBJ1-2, with 7 nucleotides matching TRBD1. The CDR3 extends over 14 amino acids. Losses at the gene ends were 4 bases for V and 4 bases for J; bases not matched to a gene: 7. Germline lookup yields CDR1 SGHNT and CDR2 YYREEE (reference sequence). As DNA, the CDR3 is TGTGCCAGCAGCGCCGGGACAGACTTCTATGGCTACACCTTC. Its translation is CASSAGTDFYGYTF.

The count of this clone is one. The chain recombines TRBV5-1 with TRBJ2-2; possibly TRBD2 for D (6 bases). The germline gives CDR1 SGHRS, CDR2 YFSETQ. V was pared by 5 bases and J by 5 bases, with 10 bases between. The CDR3 length is 13 residues. The CDR3: CASSGLWTGELFF. The CDR3 DNA reads TGCGCCAGCAGTGGACTATGGACCGGGGAGCTGTTTTTT.

This rearrangement joins TRBV9 to TRBJ2-7, with 11 bases lining up with TRBD2. Germline assignment: CDR1 SGDLS and CDR2 YYNGEE. V dropped 3 bases and J dropped 0; count of bases not matched to a gene: 8. The CDR3 length is 17 residues. CDR3 coding DNA: TGTGCCAGCAGCGCCCTAGCGGGAGGCTTCAGCTCCTACGAGCAGTACTTC. Its translation: CASSALAGGFSSYEQYF.

The sample holds one count of this clone. The chain links TRBV18 to TRBJ2-5; 8 nucleotides line up with TRBD1. The CDR3 has 14 residues. J was trimmed by 5 bases and V by 4 bases; bases with no gene match: 6. Looked up from germline, CDR1 is KGHSH and CDR2 is LQKENI. CDR3 bases: TGTGCCAGCTCACAACGGACAGGGCGCGAGACCCAGTACTTC. This encodes CASSQRTGRETQYF.

The rearrangement links TRBV6-5 to TRBJ1-1, with a weak D call TRBD1 (6 bases). The CDR3 covers 15 residues. Germline loops: CDR1 MNHEY, CDR2 SVGAGI. Trimming shortened V by 6 bases and J by 5 bases, and 19 bases separated the two germline ends. The CDR3 nucleotides are TGTGCCAGCAGACAAGGACAGTCCGGGGGGACTGAAGCTTTCTTT. Translating gives CASRQGQSGGTEAFF.

This clone was counted once. At one of its ends the junction is not consistent with the germline gene, which may arise from a read error. This chain's CDR3 is CASSTTGRTNEKLFF. The CDR3 nucleotides are TGTGCCAGCAGTACGACAGGGCGAACTAATGAAAAACTGTTTTTT. This chain joins TRBV19 and TRBJ1-4, with 7 nucleotides matching TRBD1. CDR1 and CDR2 from the germline V gene are LNHDA and SQIVND (reference sequence). The length of the CDR3 is 15 residues.

This clone was counted only a few times. This rearrangement joins TRBV5-5 to TRBJ1-5; 8 bases line up with TRBD1. Germline assignment: CDR1 SGHKS and CDR2 YYEKEE (reference sequence). V was pared by 2 bases and J by 6 bases, with 4 bases of the junction left unmatched. The CDR3 runs 14 residues. The CDR3: CASSFGTGPQPQHF. The CDR3 coding sequence is TGTGCCAGCAGCTTCGGGACAGGACCTCAGCCCCAGCATTTT. The whole variable domain, filled in from reference TRBV5-5 and TRBJ1-5, reads DAGVTQSPTHLIKTRGQQVTLRCSPISGHKSVSWYQQVLGQGPQFIFQYYEKEERGRGNFPDRFSARQFPNYSSELNVNALLLGDSALYLCASSFGTGPQPQHFGDGTRLSIL.

The genes are TRBV18 and TRBJ1-1, with D perhaps TRBD1 (6 bases). V was cut by 3 bases and J by 3 bases, with 11 bases left in between. CDR1 is KGHSH and CDR2 is LQKENI in the germline V gene. CDR3 size: 14 residues. In DNA form, the CDR3 reads TGTGCCAGCTCACCTCCAGGGGATTACACTGAAGCTTTCTTT. It codes for CASSPPGDYTEAFF.